This T cell receptor beta chain stems from a study of T-cell reconstitution after alpha-beta-depleted transplantation in children. General observations from the study: In some patients, recipient T cells and intrathymic progenitors surviving conditioning explained high day-60 diversity. Several hundred graft clones that had expanded were reportedly the source of alpha-beta T cells about two months after transplant. The authors attributed T-cell counts and diversity one year after transplant mostly to newly produced T cells.

The library targeted TCRbeta and was prepared with unique molecular identifiers. TCRdb reprocessed the PCR reads via MiXCR and lists one record per CDR3 protein. The sample yields a few hundred thousand distinct CDR3 sequences, under 30% seen once. In the case of this clonotype: Its antigen is unknown.

Germline V lookup: CDR1 SSHAT, CDR2 FNYEAQ (reference sequence). V lost 9 bases to trimming and J lost 3 bases, with 5 bases between them. The CDR3 length is 10 residues. Sequences were derived from PBMCs, sampled before TCRalphabeta/CD19-depleted stem cell transplant. The rearrangement joins TRBV7-7 to TRBJ1-2; D is unresolved. The sequence derives from a girl aged 2 to 10 with Fanconi anemia, due to receive a stem cell transplant. CDR3 amino acids: CARGYYGYTF. The CDR3 DNA is TGTGCCAGAGGGTACTATGGCTACACCTTC.